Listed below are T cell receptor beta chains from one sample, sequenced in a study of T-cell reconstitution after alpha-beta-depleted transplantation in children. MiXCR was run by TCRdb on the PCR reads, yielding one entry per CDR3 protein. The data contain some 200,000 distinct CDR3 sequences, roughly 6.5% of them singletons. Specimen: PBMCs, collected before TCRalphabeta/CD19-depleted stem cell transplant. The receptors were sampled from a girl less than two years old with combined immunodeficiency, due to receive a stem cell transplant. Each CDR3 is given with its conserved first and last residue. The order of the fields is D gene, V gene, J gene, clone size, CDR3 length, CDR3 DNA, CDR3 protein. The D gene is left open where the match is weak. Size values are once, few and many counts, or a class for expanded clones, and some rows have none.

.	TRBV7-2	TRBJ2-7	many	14	TGTGCCAGCATCTTCGGGTGGGAAGTCCACGAGCAGTACTTC	CASIFGWEVHEQYF
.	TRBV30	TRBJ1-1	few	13	TGTGCCTGGGCGGGAGTTATGAACACTGAAGCTTTCTTT	CAWAGVMNTEAFF
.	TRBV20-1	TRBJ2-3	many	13	TGCAGTGCTAAGGACTGGGAAAGGGATACGCAGTATTTT	CSAKDWERDTQYF
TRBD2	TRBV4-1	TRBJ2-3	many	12	TGCGCCAGCAGCCTTCCCGGGACTAGTGAGTATTTT	CASSLPGTSEYF
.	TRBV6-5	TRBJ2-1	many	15	TGTGCCAGCAGGAGCATAGCGCGGGATTACAATGAGCAGTTCTTC	CASRSIARDYNEQFF
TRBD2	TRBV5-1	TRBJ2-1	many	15	TGCGCCAGCAGCTTGGAAGGGGCGGGAGTCGATGAGCAGTTCTTC	CASSLEGAGVDEQFF
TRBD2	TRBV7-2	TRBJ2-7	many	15	TGTGCCAGCAGTACTGGACTAGCGGGGAACAACGAGCAGTACTTC	CASSTGLAGNNEQYF
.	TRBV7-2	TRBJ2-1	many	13	TGTGCCAGCAGCCTGATCTCCTACAATGAGCAGTTCTTC	CASSLISYNEQFF
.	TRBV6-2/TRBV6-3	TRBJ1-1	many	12	TGTGCCAGCAGTTACCCGTCTGAGGCAGCTTTCTTT	CASSYPSEAAFF
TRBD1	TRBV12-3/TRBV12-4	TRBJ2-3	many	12	TGTGCCAGCAGTATAACAGGGGTTACGCAGTATTTT	CASSITGVTQYF
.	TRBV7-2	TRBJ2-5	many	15	TGTGCCAGCAGCTGGGCATCCGGGGTACAAGAGACCCAGTACTTC	CASSWASGVQETQYF
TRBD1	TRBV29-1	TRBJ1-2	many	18	TGCAGCGTTGAAGCTGGGATCACAGGGGGCCTCACGAAGTGGGGCTACACCTTC	CSVEAGITGGLTKWGYTF
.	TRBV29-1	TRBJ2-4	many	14	TGCAGCGTTGCCAGCCCCCCTCCTAAGGGCATTCAGTACTTC	CSVASPPPKGIQYF
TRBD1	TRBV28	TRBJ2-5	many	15	TGTGCCAGCAGAGCCGGGACAGGGGTCGGAGAGACCCAGTACTTC	CASRAGTGVGETQYF
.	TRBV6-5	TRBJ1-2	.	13	TGTGCCAGCAGTTGGCCGGGAAACTATGGCTACACCTTC	CASSWPGNYGYTF
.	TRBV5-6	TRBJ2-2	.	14	TGTGCCAGCAGCTTGGGACTCAACTCCGGGGAGCTGTTTTTT	CASSLGLNSGELFF
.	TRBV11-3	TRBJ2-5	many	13	TGTGCCAGCAGCCGCCGCCGGAAAGAGACCCAGTACTTC	CASSRRRKETQYF
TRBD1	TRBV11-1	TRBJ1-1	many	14	TGTGCCAGCAGCATCGACAGGGGAAGAACTGAAGCTTTCTTT	CASSIDRGRTEAFF
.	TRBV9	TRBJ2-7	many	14	TGTGCCAGCAGCGTAGCTTCCAGGGACTACGAGCAGTACTTC	CASSVASRDYEQYF
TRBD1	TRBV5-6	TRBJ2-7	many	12	TGTGCCAGCAGTCCAGGGGGCGCGCAGCAGTACTTC	CASSPGGAQQYF
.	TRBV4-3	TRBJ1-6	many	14	TGCGCCAGCAGCCAAGATGGGCATCTTTCACCCCTCCACTTT	CASSQDGHLSPLHF
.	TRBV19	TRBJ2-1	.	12	TGTGCCAGTAGAGAAACAGGCGTCCAGCAGTTCTTC	CASRETGVQQFF
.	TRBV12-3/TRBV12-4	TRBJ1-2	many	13	TGTGCCAGCAGTTTGACCGGGGGCTATGGCTACACCTTC	CASSLTGGYGYTF
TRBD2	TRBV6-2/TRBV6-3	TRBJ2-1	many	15	TGTGCCAGCAGTCCTCATAGCGGGGGGTACAATGAGCAGTTCTTC	CASSPHSGGYNEQFF
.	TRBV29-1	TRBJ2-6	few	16	TGCAGCGTCCAGGGGTGGGACCTCTCTGGGGCCAACGTCCTGACTTTC	CSVQGWDLSGANVLTF
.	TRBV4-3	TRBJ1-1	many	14	TGCGCCAGCAGCCAACCCGGAGGGGACACTGAAGCTTTCTTT	CASSQPGGDTEAFF
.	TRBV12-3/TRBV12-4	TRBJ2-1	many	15	TGTGCCAGCAGTTTAGAGCCGAGCTCCTACAATGAGCAGTTCTTC	CASSLEPSSYNEQFF
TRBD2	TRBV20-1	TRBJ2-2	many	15	TGCAGTGCTAGAGATAGCGGGGGGAACACCGGGGAGCTGTTTTTT	CSARDSGGNTGELFF
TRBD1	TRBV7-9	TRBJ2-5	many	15	TGTGCCAGCAGCCCCACAGGGGCCCTCCAAGAGACCCAGTACTTC	CASSPTGALQETQYF
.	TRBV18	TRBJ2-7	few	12	TGTGCCAGCTCACCAGAAGGGTTTGAGCAGTACTTC	CASSPEGFEQYF
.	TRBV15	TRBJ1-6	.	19	TGTGCCACCAGCAGGGCCTCCATTGGGACCATGTCCTATAATTCACCCCTCCACTTT	CATSRASIGTMSYNSPLHF
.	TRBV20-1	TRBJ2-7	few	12	TGCAGTGCTTCAATGGGGGGTGCCGAGCAGTACTTC	CSASMGGAEQYF
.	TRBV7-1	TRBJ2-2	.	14	TGTGCCAGCGGCCTTTTGCTGAACTCCGGGGTGCTGTTTTTT	CASGLLLNSGVLFF
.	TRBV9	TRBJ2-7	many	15	TGTGCCAGCAGCGGGACAGACCCGCATTCCTACGAGCAGTACTTC	CASSGTDPHSYEQYF
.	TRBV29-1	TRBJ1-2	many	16	TGCAGCGCTTCTTCGGACAGAGGCGCTACTAACTATGGCTACACCTTC	CSASSDRGATNYGYTF
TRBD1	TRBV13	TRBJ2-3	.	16	TGTGCTGGCAGCTGGCGGGTAGGGGGCGGCACAGATACGCAGTATTTT	CAGSWRVGGGTDTQYF
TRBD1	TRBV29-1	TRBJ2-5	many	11	TGCAGCGTGGGACAGCAAGAGACCCAGTACTTC	CSVGQQETQYF
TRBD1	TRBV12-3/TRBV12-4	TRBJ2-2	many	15	TGTGCCAGCAGTCCCCGGACAGGGAACACCGGGGAGCTGTTTTTT	CASSPRTGNTGELFF
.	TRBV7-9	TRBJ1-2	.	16	TGTGCCAGCAGCCCCCGGACGGGCCAAGCTAACTATGGCTACACCTTC	CASSPRTGQANYGYTF
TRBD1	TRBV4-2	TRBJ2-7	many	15	TGTGCCAGCAGCCAGGCCGGGACAGAAGACTACGAGCAGTACTTC	CASSQAGTEDYEQYF
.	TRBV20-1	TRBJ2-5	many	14	TGCAGTGCTAGAATGGTGGGAGGGGGAGAGACCCAGTACTTC	CSARMVGGGETQYF
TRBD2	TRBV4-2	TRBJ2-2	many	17	TGTGCCAGCAGCCGGGGACTAGCGGGCGCGAACACCGGGGAGCTGTTTTTT	CASSRGLAGANTGELFF
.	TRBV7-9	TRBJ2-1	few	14	TGTGCCAGCAGCTTAGACGGGCTATCTCGGGAGCAGTTCTTC	CASSLDGLSREQFF
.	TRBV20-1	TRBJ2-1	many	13	TGCAGTGCTAGAAGGCTAGGAGATAATGAGCAGTTCTTC	CSARRLGDNEQFF
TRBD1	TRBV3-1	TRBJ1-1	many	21	TGTGCCAGCAGCCCCCCGATTAGACCGGGACAGGGAGAGGTCCTGAACACTGAAGCTTTCTTT	CASSPPIRPGQGEVLNTEAFF
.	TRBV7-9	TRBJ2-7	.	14	TGTGCCAGCAGCGGCCACGGGAGCTCCTACGAGCAGTACTTC	CASSGHGSSYEQYF
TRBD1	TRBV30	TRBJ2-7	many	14	TGTGCCTGGAGTCCAGGGGGTCTCTCCTACGAGCAGTACTTC	CAWSPGGLSYEQYF
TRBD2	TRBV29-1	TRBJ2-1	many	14	TGCAGCGTTAAGCGGGGGGGAGCATACAATGAGCAGTTCTTC	CSVKRGGAYNEQFF
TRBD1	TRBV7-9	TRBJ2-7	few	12	TGTGCCAGCAAGGGGGCGCGAGAGGAGCAGTACTTC	CASKGAREEQYF
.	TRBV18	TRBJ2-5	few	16	TGTGCCAGCTCACCACCTATACAGGGTAGACTGGAGACCCAGTACTTC	CASSPPIQGRLETQYF
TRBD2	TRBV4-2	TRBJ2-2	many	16	TGTGCCAGCAGCCAAGCGACTAGCGCGAACACCGGGGAGCTGTTTTTT	CASSQATSANTGELFF
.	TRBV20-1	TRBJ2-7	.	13	TGCAGTGCTGCGAGCGGGCCTGCCTACGAGCAGTACTTC	CSAASGPAYEQYF
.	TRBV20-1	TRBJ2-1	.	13	TGCAGTGCTAGAGATTCTAACTACAATGAGCAGTTCTTC	CSARDSNYNEQFF